This TCR beta chain comes out of a study of response to subunit inactivated influenza vaccine (dated by TCRdb to 2016 to 2018). Context from the whole study: Deep quantitative profiling of the T cell receptor repertoire was used in the study to follow responses to a trivalent subunit inactivated influenza vaccine.

The library was prepared using RT-PCR. The run used an Illumina HiSeq 2500. TCRdb passed the public sequencing reads through fastp at Q25 and MiXCR, retaining productive beta sequences. Every CDR3 protein is listed once, alongside the most common genes and DNA of its rows. The sample data list about half a million distinct CDR3 sequences, and about 25% of these were observed just once. In total, the top ten clones hold about 1.9% of the sample. With regard to this clonotype: Its antigen is still unknown. Base quality data are lacking; no much larger clone is found one base away.

Overall study results and their limits: The authors suggested that each seasonal influenza vaccination may recruit only a limited number of new T cells.

The CDR3 starts with the cysteine, ends with the phenylalanine, and has 15 residues. The kept DNA is CDR3 alone, 45 bases in frame from the first base. V is cut back by 1 base and J by 5 bases, with 4 bases in the junction unmatched. In the germline V gene, CDR1 corresponds to SGHTA and CDR2 to FQGNSA. Material: CD4+ T cells sorted from PBMCs, obtained less than 6 days after vaccination. This chain joins TRBV7-2 to TRBJ2-7; TRBD2 lines up with 11 middle nucleotides. The origin of this receptor is a man over 45 who received an inactivated influenza vaccine. Donor details come from another sample of the same person, matched by shared clones. The sequenced DNA: TGTGCCAGCAGCTTAGTGATAGCGGGAGGGGACGAGCAGTACTTC. It specifies CASSLVIAGGDEQYF. Beyond the CDR3, the reference TRBV7-2 and TRBJ2-7 genes provide the residues; the full variable domain reads: GAGVSQSPSNKVTEKGKDVELRCDPISGHTALYWYRQSLGQGLEFLIYFQGNSAPDKSGLPSDRFSAERTGGSVSTLTIQRTQQEDSAVYLCASSLVIAGGDEQYFGPGTRLTVT.